This T cell receptor (beta chain) was sequenced for a study of T-cell reconstitution after alpha-beta-depleted transplantation in children. The library targeted TCRbeta and was prepared with unique molecular identifiers. In TCRdb, the PCR reads were re-called with MiXCR into one record per CDR3 protein. This table holds 250,000 to 350,000 distinct CDR3 sequences, approximately 23% found once. The CDR3 contains 13 residues. V shed 7 bases, J shed 6 bases, and the junction held 7 bases outside the gene matches. This clonotype was obtained from a male patient aged 5 to 17 who had a stem cell transplant for acute lymphoblastic leukemia, so the T cells may come from the graft donor. The gene calls are TRBV12-3 or TRBV12-4 and TRBJ2-7, with 9 bases that match TRBD2. The source material was PBMCs, mostly from graft donor cells, sampled 180 days after TCRalphabeta/CD19-depleted stem cell transplant. The CDR3: CASMGLAGSEQYF. In nucleotides, the CDR3 is TGTGCCAGCATGGGGCTAGCGGGATCCGAGCAGTACTTC.